This T cell receptor (beta chain) was documented in a study of radiation and T cells in renal cell carcinoma. Time point: baseline pretreatment blood. The treatment was: 15 Gy SBRT to primary tumor, nephrectomy 4 weeks later. Clones were read by immunoSEQ multiplex PCR, and TCRdb kept only the in-frame ones, dropping some. The data show about 140,000 clones, 83% seen once. The CDR3 loop spans 14 amino acids. The germline gives CDR1 MNHNY, CDR2 SVGAGI (reference sequence). Trimming shortened V by 7 bases and J by 4 bases, and 14 bases separated the two germline ends. The receptor was derived from a woman aged 45-60 years with renal cell carcinoma. The gene calls are TRBV6-6 and TRBJ1-5; a weak D match, TRBD1 (5 bases). Specimen: blood, collected from a patient whose treatment included radiotherapy and nephrectomy. CDR3 sequence reads: CASNGAGENQPQHF. In DNA, the CDR3 is TGTGCCAGCAATGGGGCCGGGGAAAATCAGCCCCAGCATTTT.